This is a list of T cell receptor beta chains from one sample in a study of human T cells and chemical hapten exposure. MiXCR, run by TCRdb on the RACE reads, gives a single entry per CDR3 protein. The sample includes roughly 130,000 distinct CDR3 sequences, approximately 9.1% of them seen just once. The sequencing input was whole blood. Source of these receptors: a male donor in good health. Some clones in this sample may be carry-over from other donors' samples. The CDR3 runs from the conserved cysteine through the conserved F or W. Fields, in order: CDR3 DNA, CDR3 protein, D gene, V gene, clone size, J gene, CDR3 length. The D gene is left open where the match is weak. Clone size is stated in some rows and not others, as once, few, many or a class when expanded.

DNA: TGCAGCGTTAAGGGACTGTTTTACAATGAGCAGTTCTTC
CDR3: CSVKGLFYNEQFF
D: .
V: TRBV29-1
size: many
J: TRBJ2-1
length: 13

DNA: TGCGCCAGCAGCGATTGGGGGACAGTTCGGACTAGCGGAGAGCAGTTCTTC
CDR3: CASSDWGTVRTSGEQFF
D: TRBD2
V: TRBV5-1
size: many
J: TRBJ2-1
length: 17

DNA: TGCGCCAGCAGCCAGCGGGCTAGCGGGGGTAACGAGCAGTACTTC
CDR3: CASSQRASGGNEQYF
D: TRBD2
V: TRBV4-3
size: .
J: TRBJ2-7
length: 15

DNA: TGTGCCAGCATCACAGCGGGAGGGCCCGGTGAGCAGTTCTTC
CDR3: CASITAGGPGEQFF
D: TRBD2
V: TRBV12-3/TRBV12-4
size: few
J: TRBJ2-1
length: 14

DNA: TGTGCCAGCAGCTCCGGACAAGTCCAAGAGACCCAGTACTTC
CDR3: CASSSGQVQETQYF
D: .
V: TRBV5-6
size: .
J: TRBJ2-5
length: 14

DNA: TGCAGCGTTAAGGGTCGGGGACTAGCGGGGGTTATTCAGTACTTC
CDR3: CSVKGRGLAGVIQYF
D: TRBD2
V: TRBV29-1
size: .
J: TRBJ2-4
length: 15

DNA: TGCGCCAGCAGCTTGGGCGCAGGGGGCCTGACAGATACGCAGTATTTT
CDR3: CASSLGAGGLTDTQYF
D: TRBD1
V: TRBV5-1
size: many
J: TRBJ2-3
length: 16

DNA: TGTGCCAGCAGCCACACCGGGACAGGGGTCGAGCAGTACTTC
CDR3: CASSHTGTGVEQYF
D: TRBD1
V: TRBV3-1
size: many
J: TRBJ2-7
length: 14

DNA: TGTGCCACCAGCGCGGACAGGGGCTTTGGGATCGGGTCGGGCAAAAACATTCAGTACTTC
CDR3: CATSADRGFGIGSGKNIQYF
D: TRBD1
V: TRBV15
size: many
J: TRBJ2-4
length: 20

DNA: TGTGCCAGCAGCTTATATCCCAATGAGCAGTTCTTC
CDR3: CASSLYPNEQFF
D: .
V: TRBV7-6
size: many
J: TRBJ2-1
length: 12

DNA: TGTGCCAGCAGCTTCGGACAGCCTTATACGATGAACACTGAAGCTTTCTTT
CDR3: CASSFGQPYTMNTEAFF
D: .
V: TRBV13
size: many
J: TRBJ1-1
length: 17

DNA: TGTGCCAGCAGCCCTACCGGGACAGTGGACGAGCAGTACTTC
CDR3: CASSPTGTVDEQYF
D: TRBD1
V: TRBV7-9
size: many
J: TRBJ2-7
length: 14

DNA: TGCGCCAGCAGCTTTCCGGGACACGCGAAACCTAGGAGCTCCTACAATGAGCAGTTCTTC
CDR3: CASSFPGHAKPRSSYNEQFF
D: .
V: TRBV5-1
size: few
J: TRBJ2-1
length: 20

DNA: TGTGCCAGCAGTGCAGGACAGAACTATGGCTACACCTTC
CDR3: CASSAGQNYGYTF
D: .
V: TRBV2
size: many
J: TRBJ1-2
length: 13

DNA: TGTGCCAGCAATCTTTTCTCCTACAATGAGCAGTTCTTC
CDR3: CASNLFSYNEQFF
D: .
V: TRBV6-2/TRBV6-3
size: few
J: TRBJ2-1
length: 13

DNA: TGTGCCAGCAGTATGGGGCTAAAAGAGACCCAGTACTTC
CDR3: CASSMGLKETQYF
D: .
V: TRBV12-3/TRBV12-4
size: .
J: TRBJ2-5
length: 13

DNA: TGTGCCAGCAGTGAAGGGGTTGTGGGCTACACCTTC
CDR3: CASSEGVVGYTF
D: .
V: TRBV2
size: few
J: TRBJ1-2
length: 12

DNA: TGCAGCGTTGAGGAGGGGGGCACTGAAGCTTTCTTT
CDR3: CSVEEGGTEAFF
D: .
V: TRBV29-1
size: few
J: TRBJ1-1
length: 12

DNA: TGTGCCAGCAGTCCCACCGGGACTAGCCTTTATTTT
CDR3: CASSPTGTSLYF
D: TRBD2
V: TRBV6-6
size: .
J: TRBJ2-3
length: 12

DNA: TGTGCCAGCAGTGGACGGGGGAGTGGCAATCAGCCCCAGCATTTT
CDR3: CASSGRGSGNQPQHF
D: .
V: TRBV12-3/TRBV12-4
size: few
J: TRBJ1-5
length: 15

DNA: TGTGCCAGCAGCCCTAGGAGAGCCTATGGCTACACCTTC
CDR3: CASSPRRAYGYTF
D: .
V: TRBV6-5
size: many
J: TRBJ1-2
length: 13

DNA: TGTGCCAGCAGCACGGAATTTTGTGATAGCAATCAGCCCCAGCATTTT
CDR3: CASSTEFCDSNQPQHF
D: .
V: TRBV21-1
size: .
J: TRBJ1-5
length: 16

DNA: TGTACCAGCAGCAGGACTGTAGCTGGAAACACCATATATTTT
CDR3: CTSSRTVAGNTIYF
D: .
V: TRBV7-8
size: .
J: TRBJ1-3
length: 14

DNA: TGTGCCAGCGGTACTAGCGTTACAGATACGCAGTATTTT
CDR3: CASGTSVTDTQYF
D: TRBD2
V: TRBV7-9
size: .
J: TRBJ2-3
length: 13

DNA: TGCAGTGCTACAGACTTCTCCTACGAGCAGTACTTC
CDR3: CSATDFSYEQYF
D: .
V: TRBV20-1
size: .
J: TRBJ2-7
length: 12

DNA: TGTGCCAGCAGCGTAGGGGGGGTGAACACTGAAGCTTTCTTT
CDR3: CASSVGGVNTEAFF
D: .
V: TRBV9
size: few
J: TRBJ1-1
length: 14

DNA: TGCGCCAGCAGCCAAGTTCAGGGGGCTGAAGAGCAGTACTTC
CDR3: CASSQVQGAEEQYF
D: TRBD1
V: TRBV4-1
size: .
J: TRBJ2-7
length: 14

DNA: TGTGCCAGCAGTTACTCGGCCCCTAGTAGCGAGCAGTACTTC
CDR3: CASSYSAPSSEQYF
D: .
V: TRBV6-5
size: many
J: TRBJ2-7
length: 14

DNA: TGCAGTGCTAGACCCGGGGGCGGGAGTGGAAGCACAGATACGCAGTATTTT
CDR3: CSARPGGGSGSTDTQYF
D: .
V: TRBV20-1
size: many
J: TRBJ2-3
length: 17

DNA: TGTGCCAGCTCACCAGGACAGGTGGACTACAATGAGCAGTTCTTC
CDR3: CASSPGQVDYNEQFF
D: TRBD1
V: TRBV18
size: .
J: TRBJ2-1
length: 15

DNA: TGTGCCAGCAGCTTATATCCGGACTCCCAAGAGACCCAGTACTTC
CDR3: CASSLYPDSQETQYF
D: .
V: TRBV7-7
size: many
J: TRBJ2-5
length: 15

DNA: TGTGCCAGCAGTATCCTTATTGGGGTGGGGACTGAAGCTTTCTTT
CDR3: CASSILIGVGTEAFF
D: .
V: TRBV13
size: many
J: TRBJ1-1
length: 15

DNA: TGTGCCAGCAGCGTGGCGGGCGAATCCTACAATGAGCAGTTCTTC
CDR3: CASSVAGESYNEQFF
D: .
V: TRBV9
size: few
J: TRBJ2-1
length: 15

DNA: TGTGCCAGCAGCCAAGATGAGGGACAGGGGCTTTGGGAGCAGTACTTC
CDR3: CASSQDEGQGLWEQYF
D: TRBD1
V: TRBV3-1
size: few
J: TRBJ2-7
length: 16

DNA: TGCGCCAGCAGCGAAGGGACAGGGGCTTACGGGGAGCTGTTTTTT
CDR3: CASSEGTGAYGELFF
D: TRBD1
V: TRBV5-1
size: .
J: TRBJ2-2
length: 15

DNA: TGCAGTGCTAGACACACCTCCTACGAGCAGTACTTC
CDR3: CSARHTSYEQYF
D: .
V: TRBV20-1
size: .
J: TRBJ2-7
length: 12

DNA: TGTGCCAGCAGTTACGGCGACACTAGCACAGATACGCAGTATTTT
CDR3: CASSYGDTSTDTQYF
D: .
V: TRBV6-5
size: few
J: TRBJ2-3
length: 15

DNA: TGCAGCGTCGCCTATCTTAGCGGGGGCCTCTCCTACGAGCAGTACTTC
CDR3: CSVAYLSGGLSYEQYF
D: TRBD2
V: TRBV29-1
size: many
J: TRBJ2-7
length: 16

DNA: TGCAGTGCCTTTGACAGGGGCGGGTCAGATACGCAGTATTTT
CDR3: CSAFDRGGSDTQYF
D: TRBD1
V: TRBV20-1
size: .
J: TRBJ2-3
length: 14

DNA: TGCGCCAGCAGCTTGGAGGACAGGGGGCGTTACTCTGGGGCCAACGTCCTGACTTTC
CDR3: CASSLEDRGRYSGANVLTF
D: TRBD1
V: TRBV5-1
size: many
J: TRBJ2-6
length: 19

DNA: TGTGCCAGCAGCCCCCTCTGGGGCGAAGGCACTGAAGCTTTCTTT
CDR3: CASSPLWGEGTEAFF
D: .
V: TRBV3-1
size: many
J: TRBJ1-1
length: 15

DNA: TGTGCCAGCAGCTTGCTTTTCCAGCTAGCGTCTAAGAATACTGAGCAGTTCTTC
CDR3: CASSLLFQLASKNTEQFF
D: .
V: TRBV5-5
size: few
J: TRBJ2-1
length: 18

DNA: TGTGCCAGCAGCTTAGTTGTGCGGGAGTCGCAGTATTTT
CDR3: CASSLVVRESQYF
D: TRBD2
V: TRBV7-8
size: few
J: TRBJ2-3
length: 13

DNA: TGTGCCAGCAGTTCATGGGTAGCGGGATCCACAGATACGCAGTATTTT
CDR3: CASSSWVAGSTDTQYF
D: TRBD2
V: TRBV12-3/TRBV12-4
size: many
J: TRBJ2-3
length: 16

DNA: TGTGCCAGCAGCCGGCGAGGGACAGGAGTCTCTGGGGCCAACGTCCTGACTTTC
CDR3: CASSRRGTGVSGANVLTF
D: TRBD1
V: TRBV3-1
size: few
J: TRBJ2-6
length: 18

DNA: TGTGCCAGCAGTGAGGCAGGGCAATGGGAAGCTTTCTTT
CDR3: CASSEAGQWEAFF
D: .
V: TRBV6-1
size: many
J: TRBJ1-1
length: 13

DNA: TGTGCCAGCAGCCCGGGGACTAGCGGGCGCCAGTTCTTC
CDR3: CASSPGTSGRQFF
D: TRBD2
V: TRBV12-3/TRBV12-4
size: many
J: TRBJ2-1
length: 13

DNA: TGCAGTGCTAGGGAACACCTATTAGCCGAGCAGTACTTC
CDR3: CSAREHLLAEQYF
D: .
V: TRBV20-1
size: many
J: TRBJ2-7
length: 13

DNA: TGTGCCAGCAGCCAACGGGGGGGGATCTACTTACCATATGGCTACACCTTC
CDR3: CASSQRGGIYLPYGYTF
D: .
V: TRBV14
size: few
J: TRBJ1-2
length: 17

DNA: TGTGCCAGCAGCTTAGGAGACAGGGAAGCTTTCTTT
CDR3: CASSLGDREAFF
D: .
V: TRBV7-9
size: many
J: TRBJ1-1
length: 12

DNA: TGCGCCAGCAGCCAAGATTTCCCAGATGGCTACACCTTC
CDR3: CASSQDFPDGYTF
D: .
V: TRBV4-1
size: many
J: TRBJ1-2
length: 13

DNA: TGTGCCAGCAGCTTAGAATTGATCGGGGAGCTGTTTTTT
CDR3: CASSLELIGELFF
D: .
V: TRBV7-8
size: many
J: TRBJ2-2
length: 13

DNA: TGTGCCAGCAGTGGAGCGGGGGATGCAGATACGCAGTATTTT
CDR3: CASSGAGDADTQYF
D: TRBD2
V: TRBV6-4
size: many
J: TRBJ2-3
length: 14

DNA: TGTGCCACCAGCAGCGGGACCTACGAGCAGTACTTC
CDR3: CATSSGTYEQYF
D: .
V: TRBV15
size: .
J: TRBJ2-7
length: 12

DNA: TGTGCCAGCAGTGTTGTAGGGACGGGGACCGCTGAAGCTTTCTTT
CDR3: CASSVVGTGTAEAFF
D: .
V: TRBV6-1
size: .
J: TRBJ1-1
length: 15

DNA: TGTGCCAGCAGTGAAAACAGGGCCCCCAGGTACGAGCAGTACTTC
CDR3: CASSENRAPRYEQYF
D: .
V: TRBV2
size: .
J: TRBJ2-7
length: 15

DNA: TGCGCCAGCAGCGCTCAGGGGGTAGCGGGGGGACGAAATACGCAGTATTTT
CDR3: CASSAQGVAGGRNTQYF
D: TRBD2
V: TRBV5-1
size: .
J: TRBJ2-3
length: 17

DNA: TGTGCCAGCAGCTTAGAATCGAACAGGGAGAACACCGGGGAGCTGTTTTTT
CDR3: CASSLESNRENTGELFF
D: .
V: TRBV11-3
size: few
J: TRBJ2-2
length: 17

DNA: TGCGCCAGCAGGGAGCGACAGGGGTCCTACGAGCAGTACTTC
CDR3: CASRERQGSYEQYF
D: TRBD1
V: TRBV5-1
size: many
J: TRBJ2-7
length: 14

DNA: TGTGCCAGCAGTTTTGGGAATCAGCCCCAGCATTTT
CDR3: CASSFGNQPQHF
D: .
V: TRBV28
size: many
J: TRBJ1-5
length: 12